The 11 T cell receptor beta chains below were found in one sample sequenced in a study of post-analysis software for immune sequencing data. Their antigens are not known. cDNA libraries for TCR beta contained unique molecular identifiers. Using its own MiXCR run on the PCR reads, TCRdb lists one record per CDR3 protein. The sample shows 450,000 to 700,000 distinct CDR3 sequences, about 40% of them seen only once. Whole-study findings and limits: When patients were compared with controls, 4 or 5 TRBV segments were more frequent, TRBV5-6, TRBV5-1 and TRBV20-1 among them.

Input material: blood. The receptors here all came from a girl aged 5 to 17 with multiple sclerosis.

V usage is TRBV3-1 and J usage is TRBJ1-1; D is ambiguous. CDR1 and CDR2 from the germline V gene are LGHDT and YNNKEL (reference sequence). The CDR3 totals 11 residues. The V and J ends lost 5 bases and 11 bases respectively, with 12 bases between them. The CDR3 protein is CASSADHGAFF. The DNA of the CDR3 is TGTGCCAGCAGCGCCGACCATGGGGCTTTCTTT.

J is TRBJ2-1 and V is TRBV29-1; 11 bases match TRBD1. Trimming cost V 7 bases and J 0 bases; bases outside gene matches: 5. The CDR3 is 15 residues long. Germline CDR1 SQVTM, CDR2 ANQGSEA. CDR3 sequence (DNA): TGCAGCGCCGGGACAGGGGGTAGCTCCTACAATGAGCAGTTCTTC. Translated: CSAGTGGSSYNEQFF.

This chain connects TRBV7-2 to TRBJ1-2; D remains unclear. Trimming pared 5 bases from V and 7 bases from J, leaving 11 bases between. Germline assignment: CDR1 SGHTA and CDR2 FQGNSA. The CDR3 sequence is 12 residues long. The CDR3 protein is CASSQVTGGYTF. The CDR3 DNA reads as TGTGCCAGCAGCCAGGTGACGGGTGGCTACACCTTC.

V usage is TRBV27 and J usage is TRBJ1-1; 7 bases match TRBD1. Germline CDR1 and CDR2: MNHEY and SMNVEV (reference sequence). There are 14 residues in the CDR3. Losses at the gene ends were 4 bases for V and 4 bases for J; bases not matched to a gene: 6. The CDR3 DNA follows: TGTGCCAGCAGTTATAGGGGGCGAGGCACTGAAGCTTTCTTT. As protein: CASSYRGRGTEAFF.

The genes are TRBV20-1 and TRBJ2-5; tentatively, D is TRBD2 (5 bases). Judging by the DNA end, TRBJ2-7 fits better; the J call may be wrong. The CDR3 is made up of 13 amino acids. Germline assignment: CDR1 DFQATT and CDR2 SNEGSKA (reference sequence). CDR3 nucleotide sequence: TGCAGTGCTAGAGGAGGGCAAGCCTACGAGCAGTACTTC. It specifies CSARGGQAYEQYF.

This clonotype has just a few counts. The chain couples TRBV5-1 to TRBJ2-3; the D gene is possibly TRBD1 (6 bases). With 1 base removed from V and 5 bases from J, the gap between germline ends came to 17 bases. The CDR3 runs 16 residues. Germline V CDR1 and CDR2: SGHRS, YFSETQ. CDR3 nucleotide sequence: TGCGCCAGCAGCTTGTTTGGGGGCGTTGAGGGAGATACGCAGTATTTT. Translating it yields CASSLFGGVEGDTQYF.

This clonotype was counted between two and nine times. V usage is TRBV6-5 and J usage is TRBJ2-7; 7 positions match TRBD2. Trimming at V came to 2 bases and at J to 3 bases, leaving 1 base not matched to a gene. Germline CDR1 and CDR2: MNHEY and SVGAGI. The CDR3 spans 13 residues. The CDR3 sequence: CASSYTSDYEQYF. The CDR3 bases are TGTGCCAGCAGTTACACTAGCGACTACGAGCAGTACTTC.

In its sample, this clonotype was seen a few times. The J gene is TRBJ1-4, the V gene TRBV7-2, with D perhaps TRBD1 (5 bases). The germline V and J ends were trimmed by 4 bases and 7 bases, with 16 bases remaining between them. This CDR3 is 15 amino acids long. CDR1 is SGHTA, CDR2 FQGNSA, per germline. The CDR3 is CASSSRPTVVEKLFF. CDR3 nucleotides: TGTGCCAGCAGCTCCCGCCCGACAGTGGTTGAAAAACTGTTTTTT.

This clonotype has more than one count but fewer than ten. J is TRBJ2-7 and V is TRBV4-2; D is unresolved. This CDR3 is built from 16 residues. V was cut by 0 bases and J by 0 bases, with 12 bases left in between. CDR1 and CDR2 from the germline V gene are LGHNA and YNFKEQ. The CDR3 sequence: CASSQDAGGTSYEQYF. CDR3 coding DNA: TGTGCCAGCAGCCAAGACGCTGGCGGAACCTCCTACGAGCAGTACTTC.

This sequence joins TRBV6-5 and TRBJ2-1; D is possibly TRBD2 (6 bases). Germline V lookup: CDR1 MNHEY, CDR2 SVGAGI. V was shortened by 5 bases and J by 5 bases, with 10 bases between the two germline ends. This CDR3 comprises 13 residues. This chain's CDR3 is CASSASANNEQFF. CDR3 DNA: TGTGCCAGCAGTGCTAGCGCTAACAATGAGCAGTTCTTC.

The chain employs TRBV12-3 or TRBV12-4 and TRBJ1-5; TRBD1 might be the D (6 bases). The germline V and J ends were trimmed by 7 bases and 3 bases, with 13 bases remaining between them. The length of the CDR3 is 14 residues. DNA of the CDR3: TGTGCCAGCAATATACAGGGTTCCAATCAGCCCCAGCATTTT. This gives the protein CASNIQGSNQPQHF.